Each of the 8 T cell receptor beta chains below was sequenced from the same sample in a study of blood T cell repertoires in COVID-19. Clones were sequenced by immunoSEQ multiplex PCR, and TCRdb holds only the in-frame ones, with some missing. Among 380,000 or so clones, around 92% were seen once, and the ten largest hold around 1.3%. Material for sequencing was peripheral blood. Source of these receptors: a man aged 40-49 years with acute or convalescent COVID-19.

This chain connects TRBV21-1 to TRBJ2-7; the table's D gene call, TRBD2, was not cross checked with the DNA. TRBV21-1 is a documented pseudogene. This CDR3 region has 18 residues. The CDR3 DNA is TGTGCCAGCACCCCTCCGGGACTAGCGGGATTACTCGACTACGAGCAGTACTTC. It codes for CASTPPGLAGLLDYEQYF.

The chain is built from TRBV9 and TRBJ2-7; 11 nucleotides align to TRBD2. This CDR3 is built from 15 residues. The germline CDR1 and CDR2 sequences are SGDLS and YYNGEE. Trimming cost V 3 bases and J 2 bases; bases outside gene matches: 4. The CDR3 is CASSEGLAETYEQYF. As DNA, the CDR3 is TGTGCCAGCAGCGAGGGACTAGCGGAGACCTACGAGCAGTACTTC.

This chain links TRBV27 with TRBJ1-2; D perhaps matches TRBD1 (6 bases). The ends were cut back, 6 bases at V and 7 bases at J, with 24 bases in the middle. The CDR3 consists of 16 residues. CDR1 and CDR2 (germline): MNHEY, SMNVEV (reference sequence). The DNA for the CDR3 is TGTGCCAGCAGCAAGTCGAGCGGGGGGCGTTTGGGTGGCTACACCTTC. As protein: CASSKSSGGRLGGYTF.

This sequence joins TRBV20-1 and TRBJ1-4; D uncertain. V was trimmed by 5 bases and J by 8 bases, leaving 9 bases between them. Germline CDR1 DFQATT, CDR2 SNEGSKA (reference sequence). This CDR3 region has 11 residues. The CDR3 coding sequence is TGCAGTGCTCGAGTCGGGGAAAAACTGTTTTTT. Protein: CSARVGEKLFF.

The chain carries TRBV27 and TRBJ2-3; D remains ambiguous. Germline CDR1 and CDR2: MNHEY and SMNVEV (reference sequence). V was shortened by 7 bases and J by 6 bases, with 17 bases between the two germline ends. CDR3 length equals 14 residues. CDR3 in amino acids: CASTYKPLADTQYF. CDR3 coding DNA: TGTGCCAGCACATACAAACCGCTGGCCGATACGCAGTATTTT.

The gene calls are TRBV7-2 and TRBJ1-3; 8 nucleotides match TRBD1. V was clipped by 3 bases and J by 2 bases; unmatched bases: 9. This CDR3 is built from 17 residues. Germline lookup yields CDR1 SGHTA and CDR2 FQGNSA. The CDR3 DNA follows: TGTGCCAGCAGCTTGGTTGGACAGGGTAATACTGGAAACACCATATATTTT. Its protein is CASSLVGQGNTGNTIYF.

The chain recombines TRBV7-3 with TRBJ2-5; 10 nucleotides match TRBD2. Germline CDR1 reads SGHTA; CDR2 reads FQGTGA. This CDR3 comprises 15 residues. Germline trimming cut 4 bases from V and 2 bases from J; bases unmatched to any gene: 4. CDR3 nucleotide sequence: TGTGCCAGCAGCTACGTAGCGGGGGGACAAGAGACCCAGTACTTC. This codes for CASSYVAGGQETQYF.

This rearrangement joins TRBV5-6 to TRBJ2-4; TRBD1 agrees at 10 bases. The CDR3 consists of 15 residues. Germline V gene sequence: CDR1 SGHDT, CDR2 YYEEEE. V was clipped by 3 bases and J by 6 bases; unmatched bases: 6. CDR3 region: CASSSRDRGRNIQYF. The CDR3 nucleotides read TGTGCCAGCAGCTCCCGGGACAGGGGAAGAAACATTCAGTACTTC. The full variable domain, in which reference TRBV5-6 and TRBJ2-4 provide the parts outside the CDR3, is DAGVTQSPTHLIKTRGQQVTLRCSPKSGHDTVSWYQQALGQGPQFIFQYYEEEERQRGNFPDRFSGHQFPNYSSELNVNALLLGDSALYLCASSSRDRGRNIQYFGAGTRLSVL.